This TCR beta chain was documented in a study of T cell repertoires in cytomegalovirus infection. Whole-study context: Researchers turned to recently identified HLA-C-restricted CMV epitopes as well as well-studied HLA-B-restricted ones. Overall study findings and caveats: There were HLA-C-restricted CMV-specific TCR beta clonotypes dominating the ex vivo response.

This CDR3 has 14 amino acids. CDR1 and CDR2 from the germline V gene are SNHLY and FYNNEI. With 8 bases removed from V and 4 bases from J, the gap between germline ends came to 14 bases. This clonotype was seen more than once but under ten times. No antigen is known for it. TCRdb redid the calling of the reads with MiXCR, one entry per CDR3 protein. The data contain over 100,000 distinct CDR3 sequences, roughly 30% of them seen just once; the ten biggest clones take up about 81%. The V and J genes are TRBV2 and TRBJ1-4; D call uncertain. This TCR derives from a human donor in good health (CMV status not recorded). Some clones in this sample may be carry-over from other donors' samples. The starting material was CD8+ T cells from cultured PBMCs, obtained from culture after CMV antigen stimulation. The chain's CDR3 is CASAEGLLNEKLFF. The CDR3 coding sequence is TGTGCCAGCGCGGAGGGTCTCCTTAATGAAAAACTGTTTTTT.